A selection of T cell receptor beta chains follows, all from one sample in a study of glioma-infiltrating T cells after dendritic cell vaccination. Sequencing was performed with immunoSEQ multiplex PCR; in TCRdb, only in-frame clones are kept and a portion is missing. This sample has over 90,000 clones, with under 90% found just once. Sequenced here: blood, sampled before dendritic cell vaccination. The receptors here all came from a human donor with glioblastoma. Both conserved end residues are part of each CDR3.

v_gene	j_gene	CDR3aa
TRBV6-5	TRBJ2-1	CASSYQGQGNYNEQFF
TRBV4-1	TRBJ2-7	CASSQDPTIRSEQYF
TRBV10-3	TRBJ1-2	CAISESLNYGYTF
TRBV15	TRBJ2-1	CATSRASLAGGSYNEQFF
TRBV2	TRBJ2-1	CASKGATYNEQFF
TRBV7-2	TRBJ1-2	CASSLGQGAGYGYTF
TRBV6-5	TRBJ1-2	CASSTPGQGDYGYTF
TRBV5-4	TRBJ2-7	CASSLAGHLSYEQYF
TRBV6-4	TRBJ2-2	CASSDLGANTGELFF
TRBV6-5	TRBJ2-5	CATRLAGGNQETQYF
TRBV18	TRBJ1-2	CASSPQPGVGYTF
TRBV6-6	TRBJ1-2	CASSDGEIYGYTF
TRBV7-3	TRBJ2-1	CASSLGTAKYNEQFF
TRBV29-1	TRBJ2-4	CSGPISLGGAKNIQYF
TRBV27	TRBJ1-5	CASSLWGQNQPQHF
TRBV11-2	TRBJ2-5	CASSYTTSGEETQYF
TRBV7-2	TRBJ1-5	CASSSQWGSYNQPQHF
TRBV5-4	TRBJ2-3	CASRWLAGGPPDTQYF
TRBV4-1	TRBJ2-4	CASSQNTGGSHIQYF
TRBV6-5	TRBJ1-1	CASSYQGPGGGTEAFF
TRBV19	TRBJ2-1	CASTKGVAGFANEQFF
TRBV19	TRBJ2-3	CASSELAGGDTQYF
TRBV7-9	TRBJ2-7	CASSPTGSYEQYF
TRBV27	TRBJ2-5	CASSLRLAGEETQYF
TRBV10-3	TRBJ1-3	CAEPRDIPPLANTIYF
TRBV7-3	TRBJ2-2	CASSFYRREEGGELFF
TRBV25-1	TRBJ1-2	CASSDPPGLYTF
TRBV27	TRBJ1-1	CASNSRTGVTEAFF
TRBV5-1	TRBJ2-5	CASSLEAQETQYF
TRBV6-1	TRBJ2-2	CASLGLLSGELFF
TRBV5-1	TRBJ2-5	CASTPGPAGVEETQYF
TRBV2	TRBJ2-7	CASSEAGVGYEQYF
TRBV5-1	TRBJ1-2	CASSLGAEVGYGYTF
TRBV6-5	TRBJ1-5	CASSDTGGNQPQHF
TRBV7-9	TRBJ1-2	CASSREGGYTF
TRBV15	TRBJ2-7	CATSRERGPYEQYF
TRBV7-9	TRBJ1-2	CASSLVGGVNYGYTF
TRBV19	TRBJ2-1	CASSIQRESYEQFF
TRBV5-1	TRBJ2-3	CASSSPPGGGGRGSDTQYF
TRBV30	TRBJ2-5	CAWGGHKETQYF
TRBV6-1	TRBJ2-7	CASSGRARDEQYF
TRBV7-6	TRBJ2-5	CASSPGLEETQYF